The clone carrying this TCR beta chain was counted between two and nine times. TCRdb reprocessed the RT-PCR reads via MiXCR and lists one record per CDR3 protein. The repertoire holds more than 850,000 distinct CDR3 sequences, with approximately 19% as singletons. The data were obtained in a study of patients and donors after allogeneic stem cell transplantation. Losses at the gene ends were 0 bases for V and 2 bases for J; bases not matched to a gene: 2. The germline V gene encodes CDR1 MGHRA and CDR2 YSYEKL. This CDR3 spans 15 amino acids. Input material: blood, either unsorted or a sorted T cell fraction (not recorded which). This TCR came from a human donor who was either an allogeneic HSCT recipient or a stem cell or donor lymphocyte infusion donor (not recorded which). It is not recorded whose cells these are; they may come from a transplant donor. This rearrangement joins TRBV4-1 to TRBJ2-7; TRBD2 agrees at 9 bases. In DNA form, the CDR3 reads TGCGCCAGCAGCCAAGAGATAGCGGGAGCCTACGAGCAGTACTTC. The encoded protein is CASSQEIAGAYEQYF.